This record covers a single TCR beta chain. The target antigen is unknown. CDR1 is SGHTA, CDR2 FQGTGA, per germline. The CDR3 is 14 residues long. Trimming took off 0 bases at V and 5 bases at J, with 9 bases between the two ends. PCR primers comprised 60 Vbeta and 13 Jbeta primers. The table came from immunoSEQ multiplex PCR; TCRdb's copy has only in-frame clones and leaves some out. The repertoire holds some 150,000 clones, with 80% as singletons. These data are taken from a study of cytomegalovirus exposure and HLA in healthy donors. General observations from the study: Analyzed later, association rates of TCRs varied across HLA loci, with DRB1 most and HLA-C fewest. Follow-up analysis later connected one missense variant in DCLRE1C with trimming of TCR beta V- and J-genes. Sequencing artifact likely explains a cluster of highly shared sequence variants.

The receptor was isolated from a man aged 25 to 45 in good health and CMV-seropositive. The V and J genes are TRBV7-3 and TRBJ2-3, with D tentatively TRBD2 (5 bases). The sequencing input was PBMCs. The chain's CDR3 is CASSLTFGVDTQYF. The CDR3 bases are TGTGCCAGCAGCTTAACGTTCGGGGTAGATACGCAGTATTTT.